These T cell receptor beta chains were read from a single sample in a study of blood T cell repertoires in COVID-19. This table comes from immunoSEQ multiplex PCR, and its TCRdb copy is limited to in-frame clones, with some not included. The profile shows 150,000 to 200,000 clones, 70% to 85% of them singletons. The sequenced sample was PBMCs or T cells enriched from blood (not recorded which). The origin of the receptors is a woman aged 70 to 79 in a cohort exposed to, infected with or recovered from COVID-19 (not recorded which). Both conserved end residues are part of each CDR3. Fields, in order: D gene, V gene, J gene, clone size, CDR3 DNA, CDR3 protein. The D gene is left open where the match is weak. Size is omitted from some rows. Given values are once, few, many or a class for expanded clones.

TRBD2	TRBV7-2	TRBJ2-3	-	TGTGCCAGCAGCTTAATGACTAGCGGGAGGGGGGCCGATACGCAGTATTTT	CASSLMTSGRGADTQYF
-	TRBV7-9	TRBJ1-2	-	TGTGCCAGCAGCCCTGACATGAACTATGGCTACACCTTC	CASSPDMNYGYTF
-	TRBV6-2/TRBV6-3	TRBJ1-5	-	TGTGCCAGCAGTTACTTGGGACAAGGGAATCAGCCCCAGCATTTT	CASSYLGQGNQPQHF
-	TRBV6-5	TRBJ1-2	-	TGTGCCACCCGGGTCCTCACGAGCCATGGCTACACCTTC	CATRVLTSHGYTF
-	TRBV11-2	TRBJ2-2	few	TGTGCCAGCAGCTTAAACTCGCCGACAGGCCTGAACACCGGGGAGCTGTTTTTT	CASSLNSPTGLNTGELFF
-	TRBV11-3	TRBJ2-2	-	TGTGCCAGCAGCTTTTCGGGGACGAACACCGGGGAGCTGTTTTTT	CASSFSGTNTGELFF
-	TRBV6-5	TRBJ2-1	-	TGTGCCAGCGGGGGACGGGAGCAGGATGAGCAGTTCTTC	CASGGREQDEQFF
TRBD1	TRBV5-5	TRBJ1-1	few	TGTGCCAGCAGCTTGACACCGGACAGGGGAACTGAAGCTTTCTTT	CASSLTPDRGTEAFF
TRBD2	TRBV5-1	TRBJ2-2	few	TGCGCCAGCAGCTCTCAGCGGGAGAACACCGGGGAGCTGTTTTTT	CASSSQRENTGELFF
-	TRBV11-2	TRBJ2-7	-	TGTGCCAGCAGCTCCCGGGCGGGCGAGCAGTACTTC	CASSSRAGEQYF
TRBD1	TRBV5-1	TRBJ1-5	-	TGCGCCAGCAGCTTTGGGACAGGGACATACCAGCCCCAGCATTTT	CASSFGTGTYQPQHF
TRBD2	TRBV5-1	TRBJ2-5	once	TGCGCCAGCAGCTTGGGACTAGCGGGGGGCCAAGAGACCCAGTACTTC	CASSLGLAGGQETQYF
-	TRBV7-2	TRBJ2-2	few	TGTGCCAGCAGGATAAGGCTGGGGGCAGGGGAGCTGTTTTTT	CASRIRLGAGELFF
-	TRBV10-3	TRBJ2-2	once	TGTGCCATCAGTGAGGGGTGGGGCCTCTCCGGGGAGCTGTTTTTT	CAISEGWGLSGELFF
TRBD1	TRBV6-5	TRBJ2-1	few	TGTGCCAGCACGAGGGGACAGAGCTCCTACAATGAGCAGTTCTTC	CASTRGQSSYNEQFF
TRBD1	TRBV11-2	TRBJ1-1	-	TGTGCCAGCAGCTATGGACAGGGGGCAACTGAAGCTTTCTTT	CASSYGQGATEAFF
-	TRBV5-1	TRBJ2-5	-	TGCGCCAGCAGCCGCCTAGCGACAGCGGGCCAAGAGACCCAGTACTTC	CASSRLATAGQETQYF
-	TRBV28	TRBJ1-3	-	TGTGCCAGCAAAACACACTGGAGCTCTGGAAACACCATATATTTT	CASKTHWSSGNTIYF
TRBD2	TRBV3-1/TRBV3-2	TRBJ2-1	once	TGTGCCAGCAGCAAGAAAGGGACTAGCGGGCGTTCTGAGCAGTTCTTC	CASSKKGTSGRSEQFF
TRBD1	TRBV18	TRBJ1-4	few	TGTGCCAGCTCGCAAGGGACAGGGGAAAATGAAAAACTGTTTTTT	CASSQGTGENEKLFF
TRBD2	TRBV7-2	TRBJ2-7	-	TGTGCCAGCAGCTTAGTAGGGACTAGCGGGAAAGAGCAGTACTTC	CASSLVGTSGKEQYF
-	TRBV15	TRBJ2-7	-	TGTGCCACCAGCAGAGAATTACAAGGGGCGCTTAACTTC	CATSRELQGALNF
TRBD1	TRBV19	TRBJ2-3	-	TGTGCCAGTAGTGACAGGGGTCCACCCACAGATACGCAGTATTTT	CASSDRGPPTDTQYF
TRBD1	TRBV19	TRBJ2-7	-	TGTGCCAGTAGTAGGGGACAGGCGATCTCCTACGAGCAGTACTTC	CASSRGQAISYEQYF
TRBD2	TRBV7-2	TRBJ2-7	once	TGTGCCAGCTCGGGACTAGCGGGAGCTATACTTCAATACGAGCAGTACTTC	CASSGLAGAILQYEQYF
-	TRBV5-1	TRBJ2-5	once	TGCGCCAGCAGCCATGGGGGCGGGAGTCGGGAGGAGACCCAGTACTTC	CASSHGGGSREETQYF
TRBD1	TRBV19	TRBJ1-2	-	TGTGCCAGTATCAGGGGGATGGGGACCTATGGCTACACCTTC	CASIRGMGTYGYTF
TRBD1	TRBV5-6	TRBJ1-5	-	TGTGCCAGCAGCTTCGGGACAGGGGATCAGCCCCAGCATTTT	CASSFGTGDQPQHF
TRBD2	TRBV2	TRBJ2-5	-	TGTGCCAGCAGTGCAAATAGCGGGACCCAAGAGACCCAGTACTTC	CASSANSGTQETQYF
TRBD1	TRBV5-4	TRBJ1-1	-	TGTGCCAGCAGCCAGGGACAGGGGTTCCCTGAAGCTTTCTTT	CASSQGQGFPEAFF
-	TRBV6-5	TRBJ1-5	-	TGTGCCAGCAGGAAGACAGATCAGCCCCAGCATTTT	CASRKTDQPQHF
-	TRBV6-2/TRBV6-3	TRBJ1-5	-	TGTGCCAGCAGTTACAGGGACATACAGCCCCAGCATTTT	CASSYRDIQPQHF
-	TRBV27	TRBJ2-1	few	TGTGCCAGCAGTTTGTACTCGACCTACAATGAGCAGTTCTTC	CASSLYSTYNEQFF
TRBD1	TRBV2	TRBJ1-1	-	TGTGCCAGCAGAGGACAGGGGGCGGCTGAAGCTTTCTTT	CASRGQGAAEAFF
-	TRBV5-4	TRBJ2-1	few	TGTGCCAGCAGCTTGGCCGGACTAACCTACAATGAGCAGTTCTTC	CASSLAGLTYNEQFF
-	TRBV19	TRBJ2-2	-	TGTGCCAGTAGTATAGTAGCAGGGGTTAACGGGGAGCTGTTTTTT	CASSIVAGVNGELFF
TRBD1	TRBV18	TRBJ1-5	once	TGTGCCAGCTCGCCCACAGGGGGCGGTTACCAGCCCCAGCATTTT	CASSPTGGGYQPQHF
-	TRBV30	TRBJ1-2	-	TGTGCCTGGAGTATATCAGGATACTATGGCTACACCTTC	CAWSISGYYGYTF
TRBD2	TRBV7-2	TRBJ2-7	-	TGTGCCAGCAGCCCAGGACTAGCGAGTTCCTACGAGCAGTACTTC	CASSPGLASSYEQYF
TRBD1	TRBV7-2	TRBJ1-6	few	TGTGCCAGCAGCCGACAGGGAAATTCACCCCTCCACTTT	CASSRQGNSPLHF
-	TRBV18	TRBJ2-3	-	TGTGCCAGCTCACCCCCCAGCGGCAGCGCAGATACGCAGTATTTT	CASSPPSGSADTQYF
TRBD2	TRBV5-4	TRBJ2-7	-	TGTGCCAGCAGCTTGTCGGCTAGCGGGACAACCTACGAGCAGTACTTC	CASSLSASGTTYEQYF
TRBD1	TRBV2	TRBJ1-2	-	TGTGCCAGCAGTGAACTGGGACAGAGTTTATATGGCTACACCTTC	CASSELGQSLYGYTF
TRBD2	TRBV7-2	TRBJ2-7	-	TGTGCCAGCAGCTGGACTAGCGGGGCTACCTACGAGCAGTACTTC	CASSWTSGATYEQYF
-	TRBV5-1	TRBJ2-2	-	TGCGCCAGCGGTGGACAGACACGTACCGGGGAGCTGTTTTTT	CASGGQTRTGELFF
TRBD1	TRBV28	TRBJ1-5	-	TGTGCCAGCAGCACGGGACAGCTGTCTCGGCCCCAGCATTTT	CASSTGQLSRPQHF
TRBD2	TRBV11-2	TRBJ2-5	-	TGTGCCAGCAGCCTCGGGACTAGCGGGATCGGGACCCAGTACTTC	CASSLGTSGIGTQYF
TRBD1	TRBV7-2	TRBJ1-2	-	TGTGCCAGCGGACTGGGACAACAGGGGGACTATGGCTACACCTTC	CASGLGQQGDYGYTF
TRBD1	TRBV5-4	TRBJ2-5	-	TGTGCCAGCAGCCGGACAGGCCAGGAGACCCAGTACTTC	CASSRTGQETQYF
-	TRBV5-1	TRBJ1-5	-	TGCGCCAGCTCCCTCGGGGGGGCGTCGCAGCCCCAGCATTTT	CASSLGGASQPQHF